This TCR beta chain is from a study of T cell responses to AZD1222 COVID-19 vaccine. Here immunoSEQ multiplex PCR was the method, and the copy in TCRdb shows in-frame clones only, minus some. The sample consists of 75,000 to 100,000 clones, just over 90% of them appearing once. Here the sequenced sample was peripheral blood, taken on day 0 of AZD1222 vaccination. This clonotype was obtained from an adult in good health.

The CDR3 DNA is TGTGCCAGCAAGACAGTATTGAACACTGAAGCTTTCTTT. This encodes CASKTVLNTEAFF. The chain carries TRBV7-2 and TRBJ1-1; a weak D match, TRBD1 (5 bases). The V gene's germline CDR1 is SGHTA and CDR2 FQGNSA. V was pared by 7 bases and J by 0 bases, with 9 bases between. The CDR3 extends over 13 amino acids.